A single sample is the source of the 21 T cell receptor beta chains below, sequenced in a study of T-cell reconstitution after alpha-beta-depleted transplantation in children. TCRbeta library construction was performed incorporating unique molecular identifiers. TCRdb used MiXCR to reprocess the PCR reads, holding one entry per CDR3 protein. Among approximately 350,000 distinct CDR3 sequences listed, roughly 14% were seen once. The starting material was PBMCs, obtained from the stem cell graft. These receptors were collected from a human donor who donated a stem cell graft to a child with Fanconi anemia.

This chain connects TRBV6-1 to TRBJ1-1; D ambiguous. Germline CDR1 is MNHNS and CDR2 is SASEGT. V was cut by 6 bases and J by 3 bases, with 20 bases left in between. The CDR3 is made up of 16 amino acids. CDR3: CASRDPDGLKDTEAFF. In DNA, the CDR3 is TGTGCCAGCAGGGACCCGGACGGATTGAAGGACACTGAAGCTTTCTTT.

The V and J genes are TRBV13 and TRBJ1-1; D is unresolved. V lost 4 bases, J lost 7 bases, and 13 bases lay in between. The CDR3 runs to 13 residues. CDR1 PRHDT and CDR2 FYEKMQ come from the germline V gene (reference sequence). CDR3 in amino acids: CASSYLGSIEAFF. The CDR3 region has the DNA TGTGCCAGCAGCTATCTAGGGTCTATTGAAGCTTTCTTT.

In this sample, this clonotype turned up many times. The chain combines TRBV5-5 with TRBJ2-5, with TRBD1 identical over 7 bases. Germline V gene sequence: CDR1 SGHKS, CDR2 YYEKEE (reference sequence). V shed 0 bases, J shed 9 bases, and the junction held 11 bases outside the gene matches. This CDR3 contains 15 residues. The CDR3 protein is CASSLGGQELMAQYF. The CDR3 DNA follows: TGTGCCAGCAGCTTGGGAGGACAGGAACTAATGGCCCAGTACTTC.

V is TRBV6-5 and J is TRBJ1-5; tentative D call: TRBD1 (6 bases). Trimming removed 6 bases from V and 4 bases from J, with 13 bases in between. The CDR3 is 14 residues long. Looked up from germline, CDR1 is MNHEY and CDR2 is SVGAGI. CDR3 in amino acids: CASSPGTPNQPQHF. In nucleotides, the CDR3 is TGTGCCAGCAGCCCCGGGACACCAAATCAGCCCCAGCATTTT.

This chain uses TRBV3-1 with TRBJ2-1, with 10 bases lining up with TRBD2. V was clipped by 0 bases and J by 5 bases; unmatched bases: 4. Germline CDR1 LGHDT, CDR2 YNNKEL (reference sequence). This CDR3 region has 16 residues. Here the CDR3 reads CASSQEILAGNNEQFF. CDR3 nucleotide sequence: TGTGCCAGCAGCCAAGAAATACTAGCGGGGAACAATGAGCAGTTCTTC.

This clonotype was seen many times. This chain uses TRBV2 with TRBJ1-2; D ambiguous. The V end lost 5 bases, the J end lost 0 bases, and 10 bases lay between the germline ends. Germline CDR1 SNHLY, CDR2 FYNNEI. This CDR3 comprises 14 residues. The DNA for the CDR3 is TGTGCCAGCAGTTCTACGCAAGCTAACTATGGCTACACCTTC. Translating gives CASSSTQANYGYTF.

This clonotype was seen a handful of times. This chain connects TRBV2 to TRBJ2-1; no firm D call. Germline V gene sequence: CDR1 SNHLY, CDR2 FYNNEI. V shed 4 bases and J shed 5 bases, with 9 bases lying between them. The CDR3 has 13 residues. CDR3 nucleotide sequence: TGTGCCAGCAGTGTGAGAGAAGACAATGAGCAGTTCTTC. Amino acids: CASSVREDNEQFF.

This clonotype showed up just a few times. This rearrangement joins TRBV3-1 to TRBJ1-2; D ambiguous. The CDR3 length is 15 residues. Trimming stripped 0 bases from V and 2 bases from J, with 10 bases between. Germline CDR1 is LGHDT and CDR2 is YNNKEL (reference sequence). The CDR3 loop reads CASSQDHFSNYGYTF. DNA of the CDR3: TGTGCCAGCAGCCAAGATCATTTCAGCAACTATGGCTACACCTTC.

This chain connects TRBV12-3 or TRBV12-4 to TRBJ2-6, with D unclear. With 2 bases removed from V and 0 bases from J, the gap between germline ends came to 11 bases. CDR3 size: 17 residues. The CDR3 region is CASSLHSINSGANVLTF. The CDR3 DNA is TGTGCCAGCAGTTTACACTCCATTAACTCTGGGGCCAACGTCCTGACTTTC.

The rearrangement links TRBV2 to TRBJ1-4; D is ambiguous. Germline values: CDR1 SNHLY, CDR2 FYNNEI. This CDR3 has 12 amino acids. Trimming removed 3 bases from V and 6 bases from J, with 5 bases in between. The CDR3, as DNA: TGTGCCAGCAGTGAGGTTGATGAAAAACTGTTTTTT. It codes for CASSEVDEKLFF.

There are many counts of this clonotype. V is TRBV6-2 or TRBV6-3 and J is TRBJ2-7; a weak D match, TRBD1 (6 bases). Trimming cost V 6 bases and J 2 bases, with 17 bases left between them. The length of the CDR3 is 15 residues. Germline V gene lookup returns CDR1 MNHEY and CDR2 SVGEGT. The CDR3 DNA follows: TGTGCCAGCAGCCTCTTGCAGGGGCCCACCTACGAGCAGTACTTC. Protein product: CASSLLQGPTYEQYF.

Only a few counts were recorded for this clonotype. This chain links TRBV7-8 with TRBJ2-7; 7 positions agree with TRBD1. V lost 5 bases and J lost 0; bases outside the gene matches: 7. CDR3 size: 15 residues. Germline CDR1 and CDR2: SGHVS and FQNEAQ. CDR3 in amino acids: CASSLTGALSYEQYF. The CDR3 DNA sequence: TGTGCCAGCAGCCTTACAGGGGCCCTCTCCTACGAGCAGTACTTC.

CDR3 sequence (DNA): TGCGCCAGCAGTTCACAAACAGGGGAGACTGAAGCTTTCTTT. As protein: CASSSQTGETEAFF. This chain joins TRBV5-1 and TRBJ1-1; 7 bases are shared with TRBD1. With V trimmed by 5 bases and J by 5 bases, 9 bases remained unmatched. CDR3 length: 14 residues. CDR1 and CDR2 (germline): SGHRS, YFSETQ.

This clonotype was counted between two and nine times. Here the CDR3 DNA reads TGCGCCAGCAGCCCAAGGGGGTTAACTAGCGAGAACACTGAAGCTTTCTTT. This sequence encodes CASSPRGLTSENTEAFF. The V gene is TRBV4-3, the J gene TRBJ1-1; TRBD1 is a possible D gene (6 bases). In germline, CDR1 is LGHNA, CDR2 YSLEER. V shed 4 bases and J shed 1 base, with 19 bases lying between them. This CDR3 region has 17 residues.

The chain links TRBV30 to TRBJ2-2; 7 positions match TRBD1. Germline trimming cut 2 bases from V and 6 bases from J; bases unmatched to any gene: 12. The CDR3 length is 16 residues. Germline loops: CDR1 GTSNPN, CDR2 SVGIG (reference sequence). The DNA for the CDR3 is TGTGCCTGGAGTTCCCTATACAGGGGATCCTCCGGGGAGCTGTTTTTT. It codes for CAWSSLYRGSSGELFF.

The chain recombines TRBV7-8 with TRBJ1-2, with D unresolved. CDR3 length: 16 amino acids. CDR1 and CDR2 (germline): SGHVS, FQNEAQ. Between the trimmed V and J ends, which lost 4 bases and 1 base, there was a span of 16 bases. In nucleotides, the CDR3 is TGTGCCAGCAGCTCCTCGGGGATTGAGGATAACTATGGCTACACCTTC. Translated, it gives CASSSSGIEDNYGYTF. Full variable domain (remainder filled in from reference TRBV7-8 and TRBJ1-2): GAGVSQSPRYKVAKRGQDVALRCDPISGHVSLFWYQQALGQGPEFLTYFQNEAQLDKSGLPSDRFFAERPEGSVSTLKIQRTQQEDSAVYLCASSSSGIEDNYGYTFGSGTRLTVV.

V is TRBV12-3 or TRBV12-4 and J is TRBJ2-2, with 9 bases aligning to TRBD1. The trim removed 4 bases at V and 3 bases at J, leaving 0 bases unmatched. CDR3 length: 14 amino acids. CDR3: CASSWTGDTGELFF. DNA of the CDR3: TGTGCCAGCAGTTGGACAGGGGACACCGGGGAGCTGTTTTTT.

V gene TRBV11-2 combines with J gene TRBJ1-5, with TRBD1 as a possible D gene (6 bases). The CDR3 runs 15 residues. The germline V gene has CDR1 SGHAT and CDR2 FQNNGV. V lost 4 bases and J lost 4, with 14 bases in between. CDR3 bases: TGTGCCAGCAGCTGGGGGCCAGGGGATAATCAGCCCCAGCATTTT. Its protein product is CASSWGPGDNQPQHF. The complete variable domain, with remaining parts taken from reference TRBV11-2 and TRBJ1-5, reads EAGVAQSPRYKIIEKRQSVAFWCNPISGHATLYWYQQILGQGPKLLIQFQNNGVVDDSQLPKDRFSAERLKGVDSTLKIQPAKLEDSAVYLCASSWGPGDNQPQHFGDGTRLSIL.

V usage is TRBV7-8 and J usage is TRBJ1-1; D ambiguous. The CDR3 length is 18 residues. Trimming removed 1 base at V and 0 bases at J, with 18 bases between. Germline V lookup: CDR1 SGHVS, CDR2 FQNEAQ. CDR3 protein: CASSLVYRGRGMNTEAFF. DNA for the CDR3: TGTGCCAGCAGCTTAGTGTATCGAGGCAGAGGGATGAACACTGAAGCTTTCTTT.

This clonotype came up a few times. V usage is TRBV6-2 or TRBV6-3 and J usage is TRBJ2-3; possible D gene TRBD1, 6 bases. The CDR3 is made up of 14 amino acids. The V end was cut by 8 bases, the J end by 2 bases, with 14 bases between. Germline lookup yields CDR1 MNHEY and CDR2 SVGEGT. The CDR3 DNA follows: TGTGCCAGCGGAAGAGGACAGCACACAGATACGCAGTATTTT. As protein: CASGRGQHTDTQYF.

The chain joins TRBV3-1 to TRBJ2-1; no clear D. The germline V gene encodes CDR1 LGHDT and CDR2 YNNKEL (reference sequence). V was clipped by 4 bases and J by 5 bases, with 18 bases between them. The CDR3 totals 16 residues. The CDR3 bases are TGTGCCAGCAGCCTGCGAGGTATTAACCACCACAATGAGCAGTTCTTC. It translates to CASSLRGINHHNEQFF.